Following are 24 T cell receptor beta chains from one sample sequenced in a study of cytomegalovirus exposure and HLA in healthy donors. Primers: 60 Vbeta forward and 13 Jbeta reverse. Some clones are missing from TCRdb's copy, which holds only in-frame ones; the method was immunoSEQ multiplex PCR. The sample includes about 170,000 clones, approximately 75% seen only once; the top ten take under 2%. Sequenced: PBMCs. The receptors originated from a woman in her late teens or twenties in good health and CMV-seronegative.

This sequence joins TRBV6-1 and TRBJ1-2; unclear D gene. CDR3 length: 13 amino acids. Trimming took off 6 bases at V and 5 bases at J, with 13 bases between the two ends. The germline CDR1 and CDR2 sequences are MNHNS and SASEGT. The CDR3 region is CASRPDGIYGYTF. In DNA form, the CDR3 reads TGTGCCAGCAGACCCGACGGGATATATGGCTACACCTTC.

This clone has just one count. This chain uses TRBV13 with TRBJ2-1, with 8 positions matching TRBD2. Trimming removed 2 bases from V and 6 bases from J; junction bases left unmatched: 6. This CDR3 is 15 amino acids long. From germline, CDR1 is PRHDT and CDR2 FYEKMQ (reference sequence). This chain's CDR3 is CASSLLAGVSNEQFF. The CDR3 DNA follows: TGTGCCAGCAGCTTACTAGCGGGCGTAAGCAATGAGCAGTTCTTC.

V and J are TRBV6-1 and TRBJ2-7, with TRBD1 matching over 8 bases. CDR1 MNHNS and CDR2 SASEGT come from the germline V gene. V dropped 6 bases and J dropped 3; count of bases not matched to a gene: 7. The CDR3 loop spans 14 amino acids. CDR3 loop: CASRTRGQGYEQYF. Here the CDR3 DNA reads TGTGCCAGCAGGACCCGCGGACAGGGCTACGAGCAGTACTTC.

The chain couples TRBV9 to TRBJ1-4; the match to TRBD1 covers 7 bases. CDR1 is SGDLS and CDR2 is YYNGEE in the germline V gene. This CDR3 is 15 amino acids long. V dropped 5 bases and J dropped 7; count of bases not matched to a gene: 11. The CDR3 loop reads CASSERTGHLEKLFF. In DNA form, the CDR3 reads TGTGCCAGCAGTGAAAGGACAGGCCACCTTGAAAAACTGTTTTTT.

The rearrangement links TRBV18 to TRBJ1-5; TRBD1 is a possible D gene (6 bases). The germline V and J ends were trimmed by 1 base and 7 bases, with 14 bases remaining between them. Germline CDR1 and CDR2: KGHSH and LQKENI. The CDR3 is made up of 15 amino acids. The DNA of the CDR3 is TGTGCCAGCTCACCACTGGGTTGGACAGACCAGCCCCAGCATTTT. This codes for CASSPLGWTDQPQHF. Combining the CDR3 with reference TRBV18 and TRBJ1-5 gives the whole variable domain NAGVMQNPRHLVRRRGQEARLRCSPMKGHSHVYWYRQLPEEGLKFMVYLQKENIIDESGMPKERFSAEFPKEGPSILRIQQVVRGDSAAYFCASSPLGWTDQPQHFGDGTRLSIL.

The rearrangement joins TRBV5-4 to TRBJ1-1, with D hard to call. The CDR3 is 15 residues long. The V end was cut by 3 bases, the J end by 1 base, with 13 bases between. CDR1 is SGHNT, CDR2 YYREEE, per germline (reference sequence). The CDR3 sequence is CASSSGGLANTEAFF. CDR3 in DNA: TGTGCCAGCAGCTCCGGCGGGCTAGCGAACACTGAAGCTTTCTTT. Supplemented by reference TRBV5-4 and TRBJ1-1, the full variable domain reads ETGVTQSPTHLIKTRGQQVTLRCSSQSGHNTVSWYQQALGQGPQFIFQYYREEENGRGNFPPRFSGLQFPNYSSELNVNALELDDSALYLCASSSGGLANTEAFFGQGTRLTVV.

Worth noting for this clone: This is likely a read error, given that the CDR3 carries no conserved phenylalanine or tryptophan at its end. In DNA, the CDR3 is TGTGCCAGCAGCCTTGGACAGGGCTCCTACGAGCAGTACCTC. This encodes CASSLGQGSYEQYL. V usage is TRBV6-5 and J usage is TRBJ2-7, with 8 bases lining up with TRBD1. Germline values: CDR1 MNHEY, CDR2 SVGAGI. The CDR3 loop spans 14 amino acids. V was pared by 6 bases and J by 0 bases, with 4 bases of the junction left unmatched.

V and J are TRBV19 and TRBJ2-5, with 7 positions matching TRBD2. The CDR3 length is 23 residues. The germline gives CDR1 LNHDA, CDR2 SQIVND (reference sequence). The ends lost 6 bases at V and 7 bases at J; junction bases unmatched: 38. This CDR3 reads CASSEGVPPHPSLAEPRSGTQYF. In nucleotides, the CDR3 is TGTGCCAGTAGCGAAGGGGTCCCACCACACCCGTCCCTAGCGGAACCAAGGTCAGGGACCCAGTACTTC.

The chain links TRBV7-2 to TRBJ1-4; D not certain. Between the trimmed V and J ends, which lost 5 bases and 3 bases, there was a span of 16 bases. The germline gives CDR1 SGHTA, CDR2 FQGNSA. The CDR3 runs 16 residues. CDR3 in amino acids: CASSLMLGAANEKLFF. The CDR3, as DNA: TGTGCCAGCAGCCTCATGTTGGGAGCGGCTAATGAAAAACTGTTTTTT.

CDR3 loop: CASSQVFRRALEETQYF. The CDR3, as DNA: TGCGCCAGCAGCCAAGTCTTTAGGAGGGCCTTAGAAGAGACCCAGTACTTC. The chain recombines TRBV4-1 with TRBJ2-5; weak D call: TRBD2 (6 bases). V gave up 1 base and J gave up 3 bases, with 18 bases separating them. This CDR3 spans 17 amino acids. The germline V gene encodes CDR1 MGHRA and CDR2 YSYEKL.

This chain joins TRBV15 and TRBJ2-7; D remains unclear. Germline V gene lookup returns CDR1 LNHNV and CDR2 YYDKDF (reference sequence). The CDR3 runs 13 residues. Trimming shortened V by 3 bases and J by 5 bases, and 11 bases separated the two germline ends. The CDR3 loop is CATSSIGEDEQYF. For the CDR3, the DNA is TGTGCCACCAGCAGCATAGGAGAGGACGAGCAGTACTTC. Filled out from reference TRBV15 and TRBJ2-7, the complete variable domain reads DAMVIQNPRYQVTQFGKPVTLSCSQTLNHNVMYWYQQKSSQAPKLLFHYYDKDFNNEADTPDNFQSRRPNTSFCFLDIRSPGLGDTAMYLCATSSIGEDEQYFGPGTRLTVT.

This clone was observed once. This chain links TRBV5-1 with TRBJ2-2; perhaps TRBD1 as D (6 bases). Germline V gives CDR1 SGHRS, CDR2 YFSETQ. Trimming left V 0 bases short and J 1 base short, with 7 bases between. The CDR3 totals 15 residues. The CDR3 loop reads CASSLVGQNTGELFF. CDR3 in DNA: TGCGCCAGCAGCTTGGTGGGACAGAACACCGGGGAGCTGTTTTTT.

The genes are TRBV4-1 and TRBJ2-1; 10 bases align to TRBD2. This CDR3 contains 15 residues. Germline V gene lookup returns CDR1 MGHRA and CDR2 YSYEKL. After removal of 2 bases from V and 8 bases from J, the junction contained 6 bases not matched to a gene. CDR3 in amino acids: CASSQLAGEIDEQFF. In DNA, the CDR3 is TGCGCCAGCAGCCAACTAGCGGGAGAGATCGATGAGCAGTTCTTC.

V gene TRBV7-9 combines with J gene TRBJ2-5, with TRBD1 matching 7 bases. Germline lookup yields CDR1 SEHNR and CDR2 FQNEAQ (reference sequence). With 4 bases clipped from V and 5 bases from J, the junction kept 4 bases outside the gene matches. The CDR3 covers 13 residues. The chain's CDR3 is CASSSYRGETQYF. The CDR3 DNA reads TGTGCCAGCAGCTCCTACAGGGGTGAGACCCAGTACTTC.

V is TRBV7-3 and J is TRBJ2-2; 7 bases are a match to TRBD2. CDR1 is SGHTA and CDR2 is FQGTGA in the germline V gene. CDR3 length equals 21 residues. After removal of 2 bases from V and 5 bases from J, the junction contained 23 bases not matched to a gene. CDR3 DNA: TGTGCCAGCAGCTTACCACCTCGGCCTTGGACCGGGACTAATCCAACCGGGGAGCTGTTTTTT. This translates into CASSLPPRPWTGTNPTGELFF.

This clone was detected once. The DNA for the CDR3 is TGTGCCACCAGCAGAGAACAGGGGGCATGGTCACCCCTCCACTTT. The encoded protein is CATSREQGAWSPLHF. This chain connects TRBV15 to TRBJ1-6, with 9 bases matching TRBD1. J lost 10 bases, V lost 0 bases, and 4 bases had no gene match. The germline V gene has CDR1 LNHNV and CDR2 YYDKDF (reference sequence). This CDR3 region has 15 residues. Full variable domain (missing parts from reference TRBV15 and TRBJ1-6): DAMVIQNPRYQVTQFGKPVTLSCSQTLNHNVMYWYQQKSSQAPKLLFHYYDKDFNNEADTPDNFQSRRPNTSFCFLDIRSPGLGDTAMYLCATSREQGAWSPLHFGNGTRLTVT.

This chain links TRBV28 with TRBJ1-5, with 8 bases lining up with TRBD1. V was clipped by 6 bases and J by 4 bases; unmatched bases: 8. The CDR3 length is 15 residues. Germline CDR1 and CDR2: MDHEN and SYDVKM. This chain's CDR3 is CASSQGTGPNQPQHF. The DNA for the CDR3 is TGTGCCAGCAGCCAAGGGACAGGCCCTAATCAGCCCCAGCATTTT. The complete variable domain, with remaining parts taken from reference TRBV28 and TRBJ1-5, reads DVKVTQSSRYLVKRTGEKVFLECVQDMDHENMFWYRQDPGLGLRLIYFSYDVKMKEKGDIPEGYSVSREKKERFSLILESASTNQTSMYLCASSQGTGPNQPQHFGDGTRLSIL.

CDR3 nucleotides: TGTGCCAGCAGTCCGGACAGGGGCACAGATACGCAGTATTTT. Its protein product is CASSPDRGTDTQYF. V usage is TRBV27 and J usage is TRBJ2-3, with 8 bases aligning to TRBD1. Per germline, CDR1 MNHEY and CDR2 SMNVEV (reference sequence). The CDR3 is 14 amino acids. Trimming removed 5 bases from V and 1 base from J; junction bases left unmatched: 2.

The rearrangement joins TRBV23-1 to TRBJ1-1; no definite D call. TRBV23-1 qualifies as an ORF whose function is uncertain. The CDR3 contains 14 residues. The V end was cut by 8 bases, the J end by 4 bases, with 17 bases between. The CDR3 protein is CASGPGGDITEAFF. The CDR3 coding sequence is TGCGCCAGCGGGCCCGGAGGTGACATCACTGAAGCTTTCTTT.

The chain uses TRBV27 and TRBJ1-2; possibly TRBD1 for D (5 bases). The CDR3 covers 14 residues. Germline CDR1 is MNHEY and CDR2 is SMNVEV (reference sequence). The V end was cut by 0 bases, the J end by 4 bases, with 9 bases between. CDR3 amino acids: CASSLSGRSYGYTF. In DNA form, the CDR3 reads TGTGCCAGCAGTTTATCGGGGCGGAGCTATGGCTACACCTTC.

The genes are TRBV7-9 and TRBJ2-3; 8 nucleotides match TRBD1. The germline CDR1 and CDR2 sequences are SEHNR and FQNEAQ (reference sequence). CDR3 length equals 13 residues. Trimming removed 3 bases from V and 8 bases from J; junction bases left unmatched: 4. The CDR3: CASSLDRASTQYF. The CDR3 nucleotides read TGTGCCAGCAGCTTGGACAGGGCAAGTACGCAGTATTTT.

This rearrangement joins TRBV6-5 to TRBJ2-3, with 12 bases matching TRBD2. Per the germline V gene, CDR1 is MNHEY and CDR2 is SVGAGI. J gave up 5 bases and V 5 bases, and 5 bases lay outside the gene matches. There are 15 residues in the CDR3. CDR3 coding DNA: TGTGCCAGCAGTCGCGGACTAGCGGGGCAAGATACGCAGTATTTT. Residues: CASSRGLAGQDTQYF.

The CDR3 DNA sequence: TGTGCCTGGAGTGTACCTGCGCTAACTAGCGGGTATGTAGATACGCAGTATTTT. The encoded protein is CAWSVPALTSGYVDTQYF. The chain recombines TRBV30 with TRBJ2-3, with 9 bases matching TRBD2. This CDR3 comprises 18 residues. Germline assignment: CDR1 GTSNPN and CDR2 SVGIG (reference sequence). Trimming took 0 bases from V and 5 from J; bases not matched to a gene: 15. The full variable domain, with the rest looked up from reference TRBV30 and TRBJ2-3, is SQTIHQWPATLVQPVGSPLSLECTVEGTSNPNLYWYRQAAGRGLQLLFYSVGIGQISSEVPQNLSASRPQDRQFILSSKKLLLSDSGFYLCAWSVPALTSGYVDTQYFGPGTRLTVL.

This clone was seen only once. The chain recombines TRBV6-5 with TRBJ1-2; 7 bases are a match to TRBD1. The CDR3 totals 14 residues. The germline V gene has CDR1 MNHEY and CDR2 SVGAGI. V lost 4 bases and J lost 2; bases outside the gene matches: 4. This CDR3 reads CASSLTGTNYGYTF. In DNA form, the CDR3 reads TGTGCCAGCAGTTTGACAGGGACCAACTATGGCTACACCTTC.